This T cell receptor (beta chain) was obtained from a study of CD8 T cells in Susac syndrome. This CDR3 comprises 14 residues. CDR1 SGHTA and CDR2 FQGTGA come from the germline V gene. V was trimmed by 8 bases and J by 1 base, leaving 14 bases between them. Roughly 0.5 to 1 ug RNA was reverse transcribed with random hexamers. Using its own MiXCR run on the immunoSEQ multiplex PCR reads, TCRdb lists one record per CDR3 protein. The sample lists some 200,000 distinct CDR3 sequences, more than 85% occurring once. The TCR sequence derives from a human donor with multiple sclerosis. The chain links TRBV7-3 to TRBJ1-1; D uncertain. Source material: CD8+ T cells from PBMCs. CDR3 coding DNA: TGTGCCAGCCACTTCGACATATCGAACACTGAAGCTTTCTTT. Translation gives CASHFDISNTEAFF. The full variable domain, completed using reference TRBV7-3 and TRBJ1-1, is GAGVSQTPSNKVTEKGKYVELRCDPISGHTALYWYRQSLGQGPEFLIYFQGTGAADDSGLPNDRFFAVRPEGSVSTLKIQRTERGDSAVYLCASHFDISNTEAFFGQGTRLTVV.